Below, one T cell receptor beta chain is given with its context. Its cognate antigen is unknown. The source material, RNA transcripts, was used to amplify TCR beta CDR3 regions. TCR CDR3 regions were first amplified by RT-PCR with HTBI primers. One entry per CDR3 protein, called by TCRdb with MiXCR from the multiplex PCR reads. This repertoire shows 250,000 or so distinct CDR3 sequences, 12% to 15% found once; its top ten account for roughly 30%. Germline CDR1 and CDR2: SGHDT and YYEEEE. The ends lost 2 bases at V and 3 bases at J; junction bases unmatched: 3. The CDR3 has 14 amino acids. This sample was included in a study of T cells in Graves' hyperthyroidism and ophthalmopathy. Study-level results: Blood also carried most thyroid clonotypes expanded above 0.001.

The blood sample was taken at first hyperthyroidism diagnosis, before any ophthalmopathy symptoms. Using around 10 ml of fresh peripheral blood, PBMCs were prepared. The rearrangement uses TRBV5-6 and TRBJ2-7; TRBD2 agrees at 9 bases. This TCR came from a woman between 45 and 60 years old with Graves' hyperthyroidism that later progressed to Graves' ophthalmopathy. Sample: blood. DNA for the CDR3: TGTGCCAGCAGCTTTAGCGGGAGTGTCTACGAGCAGTACTTC. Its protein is CASSFSGSVYEQYF.